This TCR beta chain is drawn from a study of blood T cell repertoires in COVID-19 (TCRdb year 2020). Background on the whole study: Samples covering the acute and convalescent phases of COVID-19 were provided by collaborators in the United States, Italy and Spain. The repertoires were released in a freely available public database meant as a resource for research on the immune response to SARS-CoV-2. The material from the prospective study consisted of cDNA or gDNA derived from T cells, B-cell-depleted T cells, or PBMCs. Sample metadata almost always included a de-identified subject ID, COVID-19 status, age in years and sex. Samples came from the ongoing ImmuneRACE study (first 160 participants) plus 1,254 subjects from 6 global collaborators. The dataset comprised deeply sampled blood TCRbeta repertoires from subjects exposed to, actively infected with, or recovered from COVID-19. Where HLA class I and class II types were available, the types were taken from metadata supplied by the sample provider, not from assay-based typing.

Participants in the prospective study were enrolled through a virtual design, were aged about 18 to 100 years, and lived in fewer than 30 United States geographic areas. To assign participants to cohorts, the prospective study relied on clinical history that participants themselves reported in a screening survey and a study questionnaire. In the prospective study, mobile phlebotomists collected whole blood, serum and a nasopharyngeal or oropharyngeal swab from each participant. Prospective study participants could optionally give additional blood draws and questionnaires over a 2-month period. Prospective study blood samples were shipped either frozen or at room temperature before DNA extraction. The research as a whole found: How much clinical and demographic metadata was included differed by source and by participant, and the metadata was provided uncurated.

TCRbeta CDR3 regions were amplified from genomic DNA by means of the immunoSEQ Assay, a bias-controlled multiplex PCR. Per the authors' processing: Within the assay, amplification of reference gene primers was used to estimate how many nucleated cells each sample contained. To quantify the absolute abundance of each unique TCRbeta CDR3 rearrangement, sequence reads were collapsed and filtered. For each sample, productive Simpson clonality was calculated by taking the square root of Simpson's diversity index across productive rearrangements. What TCRdb holds here is the immuneACCESS table cut down to in-frame rearrangements. Part of the clones is not present; checked against another copy, under half of the missing clones reflect an unresolved V gene, and the others are unexplained. That table furnishes V, J and clone size, whereas the DNA furnished D and trimming. The sample includes about 230,000 clones, with over 85% observed a single time. Of the sample, roughly 4% falls within the top ten clones.

According to the germline V gene, CDR1 reads SGDLS and CDR2 reads YYNGEE. The cysteine opens and the phenylalanine closes a CDR3 of 13 amino acids. Just the 39-base CDR3 DNA is kept, in frame starting at base 1. V is reduced by 7 bases and J by 2 bases, leaving a spacing of 12 bases between them. Worth noting for this clone: Its specific antigen is unknown. Within one base of it there is no much larger clone, and no base qualities were kept.

The sequenced sample was PBMCs or T cells enriched from blood (not recorded which). This receptor chain uses TRBV9 and TRBJ2-5, with TRBD2 tentatively as D gene (6 bases match). The origin of this receptor is a woman in her twenties or thirties with acute COVID-19. At the DNA level, the sequence is TGTGCCAGCGCGGGGCTATCTCAAGAGACCCAGTACTTC. Its amino acids are CASAGLSQETQYF.